Listed here is a single TCR beta chain. This record belongs to a study of control samples from healthy donors and cancer patients. Germline CDR1 reads SGHRS; CDR2 reads YFSETQ. The CDR3 covers 20 residues. V was cut by 0 bases and J by 7 bases, with 26 bases left in between. The protocol was immunoSEQ multiplex PCR, while the TCRdb copy is restricted to in-frame clones and leaves out a portion. This table holds fewer than 45,000 clones, around 90% found once. The chain has TRBV5-1 and TRBJ1-6; D may be TRBD1 (6 bases). This clonotype originated in a woman aged 40 to 49 with head and neck cancer. The sequencing sample was made of PBMCs. The chain's CDR3 is CASSLGPLGDTRGQNSPLHF. The CDR3 DNA reads as TGCGCCAGCAGCTTGGGACCCTTAGGTGACACGCGGGGGCAGAATTCACCCCTCCACTTT.